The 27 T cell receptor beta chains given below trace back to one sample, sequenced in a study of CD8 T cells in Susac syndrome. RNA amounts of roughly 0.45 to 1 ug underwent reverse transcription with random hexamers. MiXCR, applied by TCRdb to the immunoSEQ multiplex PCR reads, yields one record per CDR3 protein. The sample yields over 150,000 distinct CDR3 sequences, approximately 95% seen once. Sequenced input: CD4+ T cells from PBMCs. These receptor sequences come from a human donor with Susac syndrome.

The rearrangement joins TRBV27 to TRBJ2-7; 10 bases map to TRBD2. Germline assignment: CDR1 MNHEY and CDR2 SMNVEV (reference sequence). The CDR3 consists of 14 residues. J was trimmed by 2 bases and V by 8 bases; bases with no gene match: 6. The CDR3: CASGTSADAYEQYV. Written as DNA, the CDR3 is TGTGCCAGCGGGACTAGCGCCGACGCCTACGAGCAGTACGTC.

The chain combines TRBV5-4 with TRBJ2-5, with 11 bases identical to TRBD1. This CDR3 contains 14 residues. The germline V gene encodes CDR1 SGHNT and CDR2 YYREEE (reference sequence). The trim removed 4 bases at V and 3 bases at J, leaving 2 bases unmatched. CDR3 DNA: TGTGCCAGCAGCCCGGGACAGGGGGAAGAGACCCAGTACTTC. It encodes CASSPGQGEETQYF.

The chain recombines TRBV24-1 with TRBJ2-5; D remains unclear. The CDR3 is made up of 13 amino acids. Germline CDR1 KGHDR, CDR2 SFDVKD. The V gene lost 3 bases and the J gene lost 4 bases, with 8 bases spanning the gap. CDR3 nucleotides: TGTGCCACCAGTGATCCGGCTAGAGAGACCCAGTACTTC. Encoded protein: CATSDPARETQYF.

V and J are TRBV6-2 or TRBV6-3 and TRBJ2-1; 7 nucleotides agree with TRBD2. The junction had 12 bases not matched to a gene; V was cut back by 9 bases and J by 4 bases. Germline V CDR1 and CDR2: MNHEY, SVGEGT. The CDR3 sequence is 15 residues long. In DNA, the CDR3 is TGTGCCAGTCATCCCTCGGGGGGTGTTTACAATGAGCAGTTCTTC. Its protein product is CASHPSGGVYNEQFF.

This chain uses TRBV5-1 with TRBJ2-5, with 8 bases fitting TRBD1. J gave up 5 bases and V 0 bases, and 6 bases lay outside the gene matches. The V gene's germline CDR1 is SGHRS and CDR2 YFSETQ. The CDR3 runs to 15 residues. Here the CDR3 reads CASSLGGQGDETQYF. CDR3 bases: TGCGCCAGCAGCTTGGGTGGACAGGGCGATGAGACCCAGTACTTC. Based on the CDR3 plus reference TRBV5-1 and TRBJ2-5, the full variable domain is KAGVTQTPRYLIKTRGQQVTLSCSPISGHRSVSWYQQTPGQGLQFLFEYFSETQRNKGNFPGRFSGRQFSNSRSEMNVSTLELGDSALYLCASSLGGQGDETQYFGPGTRLLVL.

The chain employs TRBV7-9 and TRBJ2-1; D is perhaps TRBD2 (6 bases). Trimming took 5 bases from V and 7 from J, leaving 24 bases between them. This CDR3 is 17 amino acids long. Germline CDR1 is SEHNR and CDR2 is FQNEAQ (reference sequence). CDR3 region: CASSPKPGTSAWNEQFF. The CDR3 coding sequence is TGTGCCAGCAGCCCGAAACCTGGGACTTCGGCATGGAATGAGCAGTTCTTC.

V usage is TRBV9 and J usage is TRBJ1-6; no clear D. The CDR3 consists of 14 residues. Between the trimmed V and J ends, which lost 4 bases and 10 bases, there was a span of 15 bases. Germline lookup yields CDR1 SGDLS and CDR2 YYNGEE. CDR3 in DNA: TGTGCCAGCAGCCGCCGCGAGGGTAGCTCACCCCTCCACTTT. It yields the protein CASSRREGSSPLHF.

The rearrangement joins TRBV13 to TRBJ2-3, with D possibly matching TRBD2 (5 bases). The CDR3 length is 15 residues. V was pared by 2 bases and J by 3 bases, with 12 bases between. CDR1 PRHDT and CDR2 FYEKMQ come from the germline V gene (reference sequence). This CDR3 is CASSLRAGWTDTQYF. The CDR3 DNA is TGTGCCAGCAGCTTACGGGCGGGTTGGACAGATACGCAGTATTTT.

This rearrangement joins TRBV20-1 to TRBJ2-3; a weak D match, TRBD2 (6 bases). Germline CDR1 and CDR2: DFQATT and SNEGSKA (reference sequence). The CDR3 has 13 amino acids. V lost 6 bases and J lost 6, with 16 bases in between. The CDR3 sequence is CSASGELTDTQYF. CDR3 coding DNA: TGCAGTGCCTCGGGGGAACTGACGGATACGCAGTATTTT.

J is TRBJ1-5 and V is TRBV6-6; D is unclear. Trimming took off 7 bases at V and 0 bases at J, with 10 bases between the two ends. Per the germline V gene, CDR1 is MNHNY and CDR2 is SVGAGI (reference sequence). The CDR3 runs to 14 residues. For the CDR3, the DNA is TGTGCCAGCATGAACAGCTATAGCAATCAGCCCCAGCATTTT. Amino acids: CASMNSYSNQPQHF.

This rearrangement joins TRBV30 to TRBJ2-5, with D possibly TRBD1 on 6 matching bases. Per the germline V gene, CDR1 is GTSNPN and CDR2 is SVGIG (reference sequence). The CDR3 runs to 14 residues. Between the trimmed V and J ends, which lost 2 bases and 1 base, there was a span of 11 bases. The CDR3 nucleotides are TGTGCCTGGAGTTCCGGACAGCTCCAAGAGACCCAGTACTTC. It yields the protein CAWSSGQLQETQYF.

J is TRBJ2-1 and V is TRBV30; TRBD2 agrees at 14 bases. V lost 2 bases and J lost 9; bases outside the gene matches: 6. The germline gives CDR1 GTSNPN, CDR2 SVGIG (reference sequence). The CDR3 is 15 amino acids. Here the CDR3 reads CAWSKAGLAGGEQFF. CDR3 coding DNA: TGTGCCTGGAGTAAGGCCGGACTAGCGGGAGGTGAGCAGTTCTTC.

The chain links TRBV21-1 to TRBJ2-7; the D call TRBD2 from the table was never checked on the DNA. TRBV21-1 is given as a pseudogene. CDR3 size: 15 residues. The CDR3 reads CASSKGGDGPYEQYV. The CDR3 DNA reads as TGTGCCAGCAGCAAAGGTGGGGACGGACCTTACGAGCAGTACGTC.

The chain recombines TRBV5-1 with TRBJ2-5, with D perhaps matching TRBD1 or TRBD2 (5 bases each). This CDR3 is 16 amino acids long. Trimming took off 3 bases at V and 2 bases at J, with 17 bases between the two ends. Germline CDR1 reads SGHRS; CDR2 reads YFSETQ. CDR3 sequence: CASSWRGAFGQETQYF. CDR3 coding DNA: TGCGCCAGCAGCTGGAGAGGGGCATTCGGGCAAGAGACCCAGTACTTC.

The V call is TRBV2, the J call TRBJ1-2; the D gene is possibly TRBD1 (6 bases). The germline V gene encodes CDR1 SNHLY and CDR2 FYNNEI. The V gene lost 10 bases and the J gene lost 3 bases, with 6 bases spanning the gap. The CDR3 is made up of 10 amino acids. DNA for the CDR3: TGTGCCAACAGGGACTATGGCTACACCTTC. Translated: CANRDYGYTF.

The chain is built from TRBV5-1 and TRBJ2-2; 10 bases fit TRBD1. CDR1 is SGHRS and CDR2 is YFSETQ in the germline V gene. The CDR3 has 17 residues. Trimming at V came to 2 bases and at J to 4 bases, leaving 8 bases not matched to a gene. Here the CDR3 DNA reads TGCGCCAGCAGCTTACAACCGGGACAGGGGAGCACCGGGGAGCTGTTTTTT. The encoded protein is CASSLQPGQGSTGELFF. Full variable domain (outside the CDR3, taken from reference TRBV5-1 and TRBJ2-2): KAGVTQTPRYLIKTRGQQVTLSCSPISGHRSVSWYQQTPGQGLQFLFEYFSETQRNKGNFPGRFSGRQFSNSRSEMNVSTLELGDSALYLCASSLQPGQGSTGELFFGEGSRLTVL.

This CDR3 reads CASSQGTSGSDEQYF. CDR3 DNA: TGCGCCAGCAGCCAAGGAACTAGCGGGAGCGACGAGCAGTACTTC. The chain recombines TRBV4-3 with TRBJ2-7, with 11 nucleotides matching TRBD2. This CDR3 region has 15 residues. Germline values: CDR1 LGHNA, CDR2 YSLEER. V lost 1 base to trimming and J lost 5 bases; unmatched junction nucleotides: 4.

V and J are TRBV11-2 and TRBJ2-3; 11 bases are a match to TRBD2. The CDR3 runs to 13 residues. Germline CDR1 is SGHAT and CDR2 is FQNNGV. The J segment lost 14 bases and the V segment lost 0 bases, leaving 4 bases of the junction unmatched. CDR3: CASSLETSGMGYF. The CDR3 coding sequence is TGTGCCAGCAGCTTAGAGACTAGCGGGATGGGGTATTTT.

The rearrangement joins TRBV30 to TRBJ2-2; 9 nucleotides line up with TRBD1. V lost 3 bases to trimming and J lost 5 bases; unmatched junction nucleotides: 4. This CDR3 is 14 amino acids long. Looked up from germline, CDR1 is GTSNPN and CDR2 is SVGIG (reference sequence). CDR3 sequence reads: CAWRDRGLTGELFF. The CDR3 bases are TGTGCCTGGAGAGACAGGGGGTTAACCGGGGAGCTGTTTTTT.

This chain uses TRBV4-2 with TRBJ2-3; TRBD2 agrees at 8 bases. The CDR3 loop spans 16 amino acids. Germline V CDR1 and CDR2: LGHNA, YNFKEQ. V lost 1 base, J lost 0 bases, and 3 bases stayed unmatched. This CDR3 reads CASSQVAGPSTDTQYF. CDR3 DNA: TGTGCCAGCAGCCAAGTAGCGGGACCTAGCACAGATACGCAGTATTTT.

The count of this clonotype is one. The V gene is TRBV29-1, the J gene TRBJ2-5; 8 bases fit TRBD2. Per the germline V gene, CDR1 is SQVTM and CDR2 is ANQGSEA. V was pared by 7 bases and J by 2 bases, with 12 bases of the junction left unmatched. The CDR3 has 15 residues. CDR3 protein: CSATGGPELQETQYF. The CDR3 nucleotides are TGCAGCGCCACGGGGGGGCCCGAACTACAAGAGACCCAGTACTTC.

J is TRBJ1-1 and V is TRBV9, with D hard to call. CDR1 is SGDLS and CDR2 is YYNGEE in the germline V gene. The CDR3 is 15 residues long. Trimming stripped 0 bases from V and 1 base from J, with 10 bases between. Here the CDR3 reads CASSVAGSPNTEAFF. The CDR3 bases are TGTGCCAGCAGCGTAGCGGGAAGTCCGAACACTGAAGCTTTCTTT.

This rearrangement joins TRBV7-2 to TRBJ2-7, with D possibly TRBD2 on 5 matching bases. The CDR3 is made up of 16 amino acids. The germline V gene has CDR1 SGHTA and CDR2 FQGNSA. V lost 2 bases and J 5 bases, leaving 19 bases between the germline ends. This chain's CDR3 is CASSLSYDYGSHEQYF. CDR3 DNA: TGTGCCAGCAGCTTATCATACGACTACGGATCCCACGAGCAGTACTTC. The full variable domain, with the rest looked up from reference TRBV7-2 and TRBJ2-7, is GAGVSQSPSNKVTEKGKDVELRCDPISGHTALYWYRQSLGQGLEFLIYFQGNSAPDKSGLPSDRFSAERTGGSVSTLTIQRTQQEDSAVYLCASSLSYDYGSHEQYFGPGTRLTVT.

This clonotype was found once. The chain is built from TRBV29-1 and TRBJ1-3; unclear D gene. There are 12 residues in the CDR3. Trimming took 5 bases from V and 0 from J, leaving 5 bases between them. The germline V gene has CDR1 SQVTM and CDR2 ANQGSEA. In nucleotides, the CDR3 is TGCAGCGTTCAATTCTCTGGAAACACCATATATTTT. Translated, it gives CSVQFSGNTIYF. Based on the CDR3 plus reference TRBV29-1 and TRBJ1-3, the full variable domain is SAVISQKPSRDICQRGTSLTIQCQVDSQVTMMFWYRQQPGQSLTLIATANQGSEATYESGFVIDKFPISRPNLTFSTLTVSNMSPEDSSIYLCSVQFSGNTIYFGEGSWLTVV.

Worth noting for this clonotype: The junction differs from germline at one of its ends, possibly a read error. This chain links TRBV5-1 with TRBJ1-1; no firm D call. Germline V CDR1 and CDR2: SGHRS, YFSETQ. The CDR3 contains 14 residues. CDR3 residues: CASSLAGGNTEAFF. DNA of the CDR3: TGTGCCAGCAGCTTGGCGGGTGGGAACACTGAAGCTTTCTTT.

CDR3 bases: TGCGCCAGCAGCCAAGATCCCTCGGGGGGAGCAGGGATCTATGGCTACACCTTC. Its translation: CASSQDPSGGAGIYGYTF. This chain links TRBV4-3 with TRBJ1-2, with D possibly matching TRBD1 (5 bases). This CDR3 region has 18 residues. Germline V gives CDR1 LGHNA, CDR2 YSLEER. Between the trimmed V and J ends, which lost 0 bases and 4 bases, there was a span of 21 bases.

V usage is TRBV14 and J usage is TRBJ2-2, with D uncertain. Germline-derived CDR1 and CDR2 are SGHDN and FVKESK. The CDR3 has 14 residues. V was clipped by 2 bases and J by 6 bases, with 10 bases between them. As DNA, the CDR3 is TGTGCCAGCAGCCAAAACCTAGTCGCCGGGGAGCTGTTTTTT. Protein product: CASSQNLVAGELFF.